Below are 9 T cell receptor beta chains sequenced from a single sample in a study of cytomegalovirus exposure and HLA in healthy donors. The PCR ran on 60 Vbeta and 13 Jbeta primers. Produced via immunoSEQ multiplex PCR; TCRdb's table is partial and in-frame only. Of more than 70,000 clones detected, around four fifths appear once; the ten largest clones hold 2% to 2.5%. Sequencing was performed on PBMCs. Receptors originate from a boy between 10 and 17 years old in good health and CMV-seronegative.

J is TRBJ2-1 and V is TRBV27; maybe TRBD1 (6 bases). V was cut by 6 bases and J by 3 bases, with 9 bases left in between. Germline CDR1 MNHEY, CDR2 SMNVEV (reference sequence). CDR3 size: 13 residues. The CDR3 sequence: CASRKTGYNEQFF. CDR3 DNA: TGTGCCAGCAGGAAGACAGGCTACAATGAGCAGTTCTTC.

The J gene is TRBJ2-5, the V gene TRBV29-1; perhaps TRBD2 as D (5 bases). V dropped 6 bases and J dropped 4 bases, with 12 bases sitting between them. The CDR3 is made up of 12 amino acids. Germline V gene sequence: CDR1 SQVTM, CDR2 ANQGSEA. The CDR3: CSVIGLSETQYF. The CDR3 DNA reads as TGCAGCGTCATAGGACTTTCAGAGACCCAGTACTTC.

V and J are TRBV29-1 and TRBJ1-1, with D uncertain. The CDR3 sequence is 11 residues long. CDR1 is SQVTM and CDR2 is ANQGSEA in the germline V gene. Trimming removed 6 bases at V and 1 base at J, with 6 bases between. CDR3 protein: CSVYRNTEAFF. As DNA, the CDR3 is TGCAGCGTCTACCGGAACACTGAAGCTTTCTTT.

The chain links TRBV4-2 to TRBJ2-2; 10 bases fit TRBD1. The V gene end was trimmed by 1 base and the J gene end by 2 bases; junction bases not matched to a gene: 7. The V gene's germline CDR1 is LGHNA and CDR2 YNFKEQ. This CDR3 contains 18 residues. The CDR3 DNA follows: TGTGCCAGCAGCCAAGGTCCGGGGACAGGGGCAAACACCGGGGAGCTGTTTTTT. This gives the protein CASSQGPGTGANTGELFF.

The chain combines TRBV14 with TRBJ1-2; D is ambiguous. Germline CDR1 SGHDN, CDR2 FVKESK. The CDR3 is 14 residues long. V shed 4 bases and J shed 4 bases, with 13 bases lying between them. The CDR3 is CASSPREGGYGYTF. The DNA of the CDR3 is TGTGCCAGCAGCCCCCGGGAGGGAGGCTATGGCTACACCTTC.

V gene TRBV7-9 combines with J gene TRBJ1-5; a possible D gene is TRBD1 (5 bases). The germline V gene encodes CDR1 SEHNR and CDR2 FQNEAQ (reference sequence). The CDR3 has 14 amino acids. V was trimmed by 4 bases and J by 4 bases, leaving 11 bases between them. This CDR3 reads CASSSPRGNQPQHF. In nucleotides, the CDR3 is TGTGCCAGCAGCTCGCCGCGGGGGAATCAGCCCCAGCATTTT. The variable domain in full, completed from reference TRBV7-9 and TRBJ1-5, reads DTGVSQNPRHKITKRGQNVTFRCDPISEHNRLYWYRQTLGQGPEFLTYFQNEAQLEKSRLLSDRFSAERPKGSFSTLEIQRTEQGDSAMYLCASSSPRGNQPQHFGDGTRLSIL.

The count of this clone is one. The rearrangement uses TRBV7-9 and TRBJ2-7; no clear D gene. The V end lost 4 bases, the J end lost 2 bases, and 6 bases lay between the germline ends. CDR3 length equals 12 residues. Germline V CDR1 and CDR2: SEHNR, FQNEAQ (reference sequence). The CDR3 loop reads CASSSPAYEQYF. The CDR3 bases are TGTGCCAGCAGCTCCCCTGCCTACGAGCAGTACTTC.

The V and J genes are TRBV28 and TRBJ1-1; 7 bases agree with TRBD1. Germline assignment: CDR1 MDHEN and CDR2 SYDVKM. V shed 4 bases, J shed 7 bases, and the junction held 12 bases outside the gene matches. The CDR3 has 15 amino acids. The CDR3 sequence is CASSSSDRVFGEAFF. The CDR3 region has the DNA TGTGCCAGCAGTTCCTCCGACAGGGTCTTCGGTGAAGCTTTCTTT.

This chain joins TRBV19 and TRBJ2-1; possible D gene TRBD1, 5 bases. The CDR3 is 13 residues long. CDR1 and CDR2 (germline): LNHDA, SQIVND (reference sequence). V lost 5 bases, J lost 2 bases, and 7 bases lay in between. The DNA of the CDR3 is TGTGCCAGTAGTGCAGGGACCTACAATGAGCAGTTCTTC. This sequence encodes CASSAGTYNEQFF.